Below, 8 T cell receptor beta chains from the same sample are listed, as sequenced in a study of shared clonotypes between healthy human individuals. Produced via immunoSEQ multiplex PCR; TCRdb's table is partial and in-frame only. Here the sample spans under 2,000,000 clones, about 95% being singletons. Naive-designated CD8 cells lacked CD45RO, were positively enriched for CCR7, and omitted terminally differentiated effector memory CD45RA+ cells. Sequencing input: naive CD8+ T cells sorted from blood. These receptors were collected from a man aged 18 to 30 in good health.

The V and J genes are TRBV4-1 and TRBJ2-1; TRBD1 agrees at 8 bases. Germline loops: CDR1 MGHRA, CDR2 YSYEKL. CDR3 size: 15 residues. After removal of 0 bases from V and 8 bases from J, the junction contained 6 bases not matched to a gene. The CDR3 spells CASSQERTGYDEQFF. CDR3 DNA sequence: TGCGCCAGCAGCCAAGAGCGGACAGGGTACGATGAGCAGTTCTTC.

The CDR3 region has the DNA TGTGCCAGCAGCTTAACTCCCGATTCGGATATCCACGAGCAGTACTTC. Protein: CASSLTPDSDIHEQYF. This rearrangement joins TRBV7-3 to TRBJ2-7; the D is unclear. This CDR3 is built from 16 residues. Per germline, CDR1 SGHTA and CDR2 FQGTGA. V lost 0 bases and J 5 bases, leaving 17 bases between the germline ends.

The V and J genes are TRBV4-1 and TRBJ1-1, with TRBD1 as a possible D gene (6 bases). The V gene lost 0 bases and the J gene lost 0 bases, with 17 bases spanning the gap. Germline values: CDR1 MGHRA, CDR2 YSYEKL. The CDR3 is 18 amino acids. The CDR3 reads CASSQDPPAGEMNTEAFF. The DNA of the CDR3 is TGCGCCAGCAGCCAAGATCCCCCTGCAGGGGAGATGAACACTGAAGCTTTCTTT.

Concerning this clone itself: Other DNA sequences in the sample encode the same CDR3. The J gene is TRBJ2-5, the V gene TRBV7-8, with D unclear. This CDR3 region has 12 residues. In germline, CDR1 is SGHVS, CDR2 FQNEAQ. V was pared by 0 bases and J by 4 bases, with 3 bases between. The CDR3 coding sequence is TGTGCCAGCAGCTTAGCGTTAGAGACCCAGTACTTC. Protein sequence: CASSLALETQYF.

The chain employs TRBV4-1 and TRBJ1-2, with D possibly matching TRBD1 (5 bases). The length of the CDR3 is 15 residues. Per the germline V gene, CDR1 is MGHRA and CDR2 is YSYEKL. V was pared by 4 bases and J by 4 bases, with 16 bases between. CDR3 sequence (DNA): TGCGCCAGCAGCCCCAATGAGGGGACTGTCTATGGCTACACCTTC. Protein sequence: CASSPNEGTVYGYTF.

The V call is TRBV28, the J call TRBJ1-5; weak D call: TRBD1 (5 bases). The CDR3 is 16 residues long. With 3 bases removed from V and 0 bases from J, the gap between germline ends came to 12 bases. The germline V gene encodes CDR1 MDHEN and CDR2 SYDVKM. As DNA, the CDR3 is TGTGCCAGCAGTTTCGGGCAGGGCTATAGCAATCAGCCCCAGCATTTT. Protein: CASSFGQGYSNQPQHF.

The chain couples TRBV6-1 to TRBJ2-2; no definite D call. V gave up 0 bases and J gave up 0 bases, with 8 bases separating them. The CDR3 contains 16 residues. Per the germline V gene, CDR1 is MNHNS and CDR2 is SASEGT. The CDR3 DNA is TGTGCCAGCAGTGAAGCAGGATTAGCGAACACCGGGGAGCTGTTTTTT. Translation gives CASSEAGLANTGELFF.

CDR3 in amino acids: CASSYSIIGNYGYTF. The CDR3 region has the DNA TGTGCCAGCAGTTACTCGATCATAGGAAACTATGGCTACACCTTC. The chain joins TRBV6-5 to TRBJ1-2; D ambiguous. V was cut by 0 bases and J by 2 bases, with 10 bases left in between. CDR3 size: 15 residues. The V gene's germline CDR1 is MNHEY and CDR2 SVGAGI.